This is a list of T cell receptor beta chains from one sample in a study of blood T cell repertoires in COVID-19. Sequencing was performed with immunoSEQ multiplex PCR; in TCRdb, only in-frame clones are kept and a portion is missing. The sample consists of 250,000 to 300,000 clones, approximately 91% of them appearing once. Sequencing was done on a sample of PBMCs or T cells enriched from blood (not recorded which). These receptors were collected from a woman aged 40 to 55 with acute COVID-19. Each CDR3 is given with its conserved first and last residue. Each record gives: CDR3 protein, V gene, D gene. The D gene is left open where the match is weak.

CASTAGRAFGYTF	TRBV19	.
CASRLGTGNEKLFF	TRBV5-1	TRBD1
CASSPPVGNPSLYNEQFF	TRBV18	.
CATSLVIHEQFF	TRBV10-3	.
CASSRPGTGSGANVLTF	TRBV7-9	TRBD1
CASSSVTGQGYEQYF	TRBV5-1	TRBD1
CASSLEAPSSYNEQFF	TRBV7-3	.
CASSLQGGHTDTQYF	TRBV7-3	.
CASSPGLHQSTDTQYF	TRBV11-2	.
CASRTSGGNGYTF	TRBV28	TRBD1
CAWSVRTGDSPLHF	TRBV30	TRBD1
CASSQNSKTNDEQFF	TRBV4-3	.
CASSPPSGGNTIYF	TRBV18	.
CASSGSGHQETQYF	TRBV7-2	.
CASSQGEFSEQETQYF	TRBV14	.
CASSSTEGAGTEAFF	TRBV28	.
CASSFVGGGRDTQYF	TRBV7-3	.